This TCR beta chain derives from a study of Graves' ophthalmopathy and Graves' hyperthyroidism. Patients in the hyperthyroidism group, adults aged 18 to 65, were newly diagnosed, under 2 months' duration. If patients had other autoimmune diseases, uncontrolled infections, pregnancy or lactation, they were excluded. This clonotype was recorded at least ten times. RNA transcripts served as template for amplifying TCR beta CDR3 sequences. Second-round multiplex PCR followed a first-round RT-PCR using HTBI primers. From the multiplex PCR reads, TCRdb called clonotypes with MiXCR, one entry per CDR3 protein. Among hundreds of thousands of distinct CDR3 sequences listed, 21% were seen once. CDR3 length: 16 amino acids. V gave up 4 bases and J gave up 7 bases, with 22 bases separating them. Germline V gives CDR1 MNHEY, CDR2 SVGAGI.

The receptor was derived from a woman aged 18-29 years with stable Graves' hyperthyroidism. Material for sequencing was peripheral blood. V usage is TRBV6-5 and J usage is TRBJ1-1; D is uncertain. CDR3 residues: CASSLLLSGGSGEAFF. The CDR3 coding sequence is TGTGCCAGCAGTTTACTACTAAGTGGAGGCTCTGGTGAAGCTTTCTTT.